These 9 T cell receptor beta chains originate from one sample sequenced in a study of shared clonotypes between healthy human individuals. Some clones are missing from TCRdb's copy, which holds only in-frame ones; the method was immunoSEQ multiplex PCR. This table has approximately 2,000,000 clones, 93% appearing once. Positive CCR7 selection of CD45RO-negative cells yielded the naive CD8 cells, and terminally differentiated effector memory CD45RA+ cells were excluded. The sample comprised naive CD8+ T cells from PBMCs. These receptors came from a man aged 18-30 years in good health. Some clones in this sample may be carry-over from other donors' samples.

As to this clone: This sample also contains other DNA sequences that code for the same CDR3. This CDR3 reads CASSLRQGGSYEQYF. The CDR3 DNA is TGTGCCAGCAGCTTACGACAGGGCGGGTCCTACGAGCAGTACTTC. This chain joins TRBV7-9 and TRBJ2-7; 7 bases agree with TRBD1. The CDR3 consists of 15 residues. Trimming removed 2 bases from V and 1 base from J; junction bases left unmatched: 5. CDR1 and CDR2 from the germline V gene are SEHNR and FQNEAQ (reference sequence).

The chain carries TRBV9 and TRBJ1-1; no firm D call. V gave up 0 bases and J gave up 2 bases, with 11 bases separating them. The CDR3 runs 15 residues. The germline V gene has CDR1 SGDLS and CDR2 YYNGEE. The CDR3 here is CASSVGQDSNTEAFF. The CDR3 region has the DNA TGTGCCAGCAGCGTAGGGCAGGACTCAAACACTGAAGCTTTCTTT.

V and J are TRBV7-2 and TRBJ2-7; perhaps TRBD1 as D (5 bases). CDR3 length: 12 amino acids. Germline-derived CDR1 and CDR2 are SGHTA and FQGNSA. Trimming pared 4 bases from V and 4 bases from J, leaving 8 bases between. The CDR3: CASSSRQYEQYF. CDR3 coding DNA: TGTGCCAGCAGCTCGAGACAGTACGAGCAGTACTTC.

The chain uses TRBV7-3 and TRBJ2-1; no clear D gene. The length of the CDR3 is 15 residues. Germline assignment: CDR1 SGHTA and CDR2 FQGTGA. Trimming pared 1 base from V and 0 bases from J, leaving 7 bases between. CDR3 protein: CASSLKPLSYNEQFF. Here the CDR3 DNA reads TGTGCCAGCAGCTTAAAACCCCTCTCCTACAATGAGCAGTTCTTC. Complete variable domain (other parts from reference TRBV7-3 and TRBJ2-1): GAGVSQTPSNKVTEKGKYVELRCDPISGHTALYWYRQSLGQGPEFLIYFQGTGAADDSGLPNDRFFAVRPEGSVSTLKIQRTERGDSAVYLCASSLKPLSYNEQFFGPGTRLTVL.

V is TRBV28 and J is TRBJ2-7; D possibly uses TRBD1 or TRBD2 (7 bases each). The CDR3 loop spans 17 amino acids. Germline CDR1 and CDR2: MDHEN and SYDVKM. The germline V and J ends were trimmed by 10 bases and 4 bases, with 29 bases remaining between them. CDR3: CATTRRGRGGLLYEQYF. CDR3 coding DNA: TGTGCCACCACGAGGAGGGGCAGGGGGGGACTACTTTACGAGCAGTACTTC.

CDR3 coding DNA: TGCGCCAGCAGCCAAGATCAGGGACTAGCGGTCCTTGAGACAGATACGCAGTATTTT. Protein: CASSQDQGLAVLETDTQYF. The chain links TRBV4-3 to TRBJ2-3, with TRBD2 matching 11 bases. After removal of 0 bases from V and 3 bases from J, the junction contained 11 bases not matched to a gene. CDR3 length equals 19 residues. Germline V gene sequence: CDR1 LGHNA, CDR2 YSLEER.

V and J are TRBV27 and TRBJ1-2; weak D call: TRBD1 (5 bases). The ends were cut back, 0 bases at V and 7 bases at J, with 12 bases in the middle. This CDR3 is built from 14 residues. Germline CDR1 is MNHEY and CDR2 is SMNVEV (reference sequence). In DNA, the CDR3 is TGTGCCAGCAGTTTATCGCTTTTGGGGGGTGGCTACACCTTC. Translated, it gives CASSLSLLGGGYTF.

This clone has a single count. The chain combines TRBV5-5 with TRBJ2-7; 7 positions match TRBD1. In germline, CDR1 is SGHKS, CDR2 YYEKEE (reference sequence). V gave up 4 bases and J gave up 2 bases; unmatched junction bases: 6. This CDR3 contains 14 residues. The CDR3 reads CASSPRQGPYEQYF. CDR3 nucleotide sequence: TGTGCCAGCAGCCCCCGACAGGGACCCTACGAGCAGTACTTC.

The J gene is TRBJ1-1, the V gene TRBV10-3; no clear D. Trimming cost V 3 bases and J 0 bases, with 5 bases left between them. The CDR3 is 13 residues long. Per germline, CDR1 ENHRY and CDR2 SYGVKD. CDR3 amino acids: CAISDAMNTEAFF. CDR3 nucleotides: TGTGCCATCAGTGACGCTATGAACACTGAAGCTTTCTTT.